The clone carrying this T cell receptor (beta chain) appeared a few times. The PCR ran on 60 Vbeta and 13 Jbeta primers. The assay was immunoSEQ multiplex PCR, and TCRdb's table has in-frame clones only and misses some. The top ten hold about 1.8% of the sample, which has 100,000 to 150,000 clones, 70% to 90% seen once. Germline V gene data show CDR1 as LGHNA and CDR2 as YSLEER. The length of the CDR3 is 15 residues. Trimming removed 0 bases from V and 4 bases from J, with 10 bases in between. The sample originates from a study of cytomegalovirus exposure and HLA in healthy donors. Specimen: PBMCs. This chain links TRBV4-3 with TRBJ1-5, with D maybe TRBD1 (6 bases). The TCR was taken from a boy between 10 and 17 years old in good health and CMV-seronegative. For the CDR3, the DNA is TGCGCCAGCAGCCAAGAGAGCCAGGGGAATCAGCCCCAGCATTTT. Protein sequence: CASSQESQGNQPQHF.